This T cell receptor beta chain was profiled in a study of regulatory and conventional T cells in breast cancer. Using its own MiXCR run on the PCR reads, TCRdb lists one record per CDR3 protein. The repertoire holds 9,900 or so distinct CDR3 sequences, with roughly 36% as singletons. The CDR3 spans 11 residues. Trimming cost V 6 bases and J 4 bases, with 9 bases left between them. Germline loops: CDR1 SQVTM, CDR2 ANQGSEA. The sequenced sample was conventional T cells from blood. The chain has TRBV29-1 and TRBJ1-2; D gene unclear. The TCR was taken from a male donor in good health. The CDR3 DNA reads as TGCAGCGTGACGGAGGGCTATGGCTACACCTTC. This encodes CSVTEGYGYTF.